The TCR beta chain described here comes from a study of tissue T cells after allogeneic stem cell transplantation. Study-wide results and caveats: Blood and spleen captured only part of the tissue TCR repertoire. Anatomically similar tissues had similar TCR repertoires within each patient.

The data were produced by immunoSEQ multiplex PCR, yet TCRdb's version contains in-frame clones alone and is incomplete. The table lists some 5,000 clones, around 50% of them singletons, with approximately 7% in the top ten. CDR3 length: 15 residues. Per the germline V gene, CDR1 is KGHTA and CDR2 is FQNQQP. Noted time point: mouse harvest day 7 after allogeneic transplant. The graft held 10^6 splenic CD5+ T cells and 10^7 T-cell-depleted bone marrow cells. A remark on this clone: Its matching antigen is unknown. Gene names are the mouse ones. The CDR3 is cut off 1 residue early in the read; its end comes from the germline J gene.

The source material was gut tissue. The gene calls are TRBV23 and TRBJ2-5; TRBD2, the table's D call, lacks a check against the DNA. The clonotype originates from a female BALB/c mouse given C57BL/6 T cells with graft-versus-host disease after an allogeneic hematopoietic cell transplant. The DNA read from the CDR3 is TGCTCCAGCAGTCAATCGGAGGGGGGGCCTGACACCCAGTAC. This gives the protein CSSSQSEGGPDTQY. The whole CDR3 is CSSSQSEGGPDTQYF.